This TCR delta chain is from a study of Vδ1+ human thymocytes (dated by TCRdb to 2016 to 2019). Notes on the research overall: mRNA-level TRG and TRD CDR3 repertoires of highly purified Vdelta1+ thymocytes from young children were characterised as a data resource. Earlier work had validated the multiplex-based CDR3 amplicon strategy against 5'RACE-based methods for generating CDR3 amplicons. What the research found in general, with its limitations: Because unexpected Vdelta2 sequences could lead to misinterpretation of bulk repertoire data, the authors recommended using highly purified populations and single-cell validation. Because no clustering by age or sex was observed, donors were not stratified by these variables in the analyses. Even though sort purity was high, about 20% of thymic TRD sequences were Vdelta2 (and few were Vdelta3), which was not the case for the peripheral blood Vdelta1+ controls. Numerous TRG clonotypes were shared among donors (up to about 6.9x10^3), while TRD repertoires were essentially private (a maximum of about 100 shared). In contrast to oligoclonal peripheral blood repertoires, thymic TRG and TRD repertoires appeared to be highly polyclonal with Gaussian CDR3 length distributions.

This clone was counted only a few times. Its antigen target is currently unknown. No base-level quality is on record; no much larger clone is a single base apart. RNA extraction was performed with the RNeasy mini kit, and reverse transcription was done with Superscript III. CDR3 amplicons were generated by multiplex PCR with pooled V-gene forward primers and a constant-region reverse primer carrying Illumina adaptor overhangs. After gel purification, amplicons were indexed with Nextera index primers over roughly 8 extra PCR cycles and were then purified with AMPure XP beads. Libraries were sequenced on an Illumina MiSeq with paired-end 250 bp reads, dual indexing and roughly 20% PhiX spike-in. The original methods were these. FastQC was used to quality check the reads, while ea-utils fastq-join merged the TRG read pairs. Sequences were annotated with IMGT/HighV-QUEST, keeping only productive sequences with unambiguous V-gene assignment; clonotypes were defined by identical CDR3 sequence. For downstream analysis, the tools were VDJtools 1.1.1, tcR 2.2.3, Treemap and vegan Shannon diversity in R 3.4.4. Clone calls in TCRdb were regenerated from the public reads with CATT, after which identical DNA sequences shared one row. The authors' filters were not applied to this entry. The sample records over 45,000 delta-chain clones, over 13% of which are singletons. The biggest ten clones account for about 0.4% of the sample.

Thymic samples were depleted of alphabeta T cells, then CD3+ TCRVdelta1+ TCRVdelta2- thymocytes were FACS-sorted. The purity of the sorted Vdelta1+ thymocytes was between roughly 98% and 99.6%. The thymic specimens were obtained from several paediatric patients, aged roughly 5 days to 15 months, who were having corrective cardiac surgery. Thymic tissue was dispersed and mononuclear cells isolated on a Histopaque-1077 density gradient. For staining, the antibodies used were anti-TCRVdelta1 clone TS8.2, anti-TCRVdelta2 clone B6, anti-CD3 clone HIT3a and anti-TCRalphabeta clone IP26. CDR1 and CDR2 were assigned from the germline V gene as TSWWSYY and QGS. The CDR3 measures 19 amino acids from cysteine to phenylalanine. The CDR3 DNA has 57 bases and is translated from base 1. V loses 2 bases at its end and J loses 0 bases; junction bases beyond the gene matches: 14.

The clonotype was recovered from a girl under three years old who had congenital heart surgery. The V gene is TRDV1 and the J gene is TRDJ1; TRDD2 fits 8 bases in the junction. The sample consisted of Vdelta1+ gamma-delta thymocytes from the thymus. The cell subset or site tag for this specimen amounts to: FACS-sorted CD3+ TCRalphabeta- TCRVdelta1+ TCRVdelta2- thymocytes. The sequenced DNA: TGTGCTCTTGGGGAATTCTTCCTACGGGGGCTGGATCACACCGATAAACTCATCTTT. Translated, this is CALGEFFLRGLDHTDKLIF.